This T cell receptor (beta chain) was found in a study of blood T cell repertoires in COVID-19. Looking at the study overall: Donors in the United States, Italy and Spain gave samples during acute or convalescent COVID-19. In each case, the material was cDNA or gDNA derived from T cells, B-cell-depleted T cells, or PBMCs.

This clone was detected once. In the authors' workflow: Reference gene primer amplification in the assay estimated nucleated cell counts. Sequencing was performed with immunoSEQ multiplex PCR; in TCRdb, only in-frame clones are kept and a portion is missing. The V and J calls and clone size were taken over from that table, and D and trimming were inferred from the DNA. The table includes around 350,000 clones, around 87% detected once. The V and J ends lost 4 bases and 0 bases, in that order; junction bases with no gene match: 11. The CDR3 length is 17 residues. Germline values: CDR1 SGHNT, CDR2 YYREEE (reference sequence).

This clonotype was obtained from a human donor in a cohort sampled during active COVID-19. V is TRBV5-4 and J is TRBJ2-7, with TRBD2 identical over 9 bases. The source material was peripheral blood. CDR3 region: CASSPAPLAGTSYEQYF. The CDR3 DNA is TGTGCCAGCAGCCCGGCCCCTCTAGCGGGGACCTCCTACGAGCAGTACTTC.